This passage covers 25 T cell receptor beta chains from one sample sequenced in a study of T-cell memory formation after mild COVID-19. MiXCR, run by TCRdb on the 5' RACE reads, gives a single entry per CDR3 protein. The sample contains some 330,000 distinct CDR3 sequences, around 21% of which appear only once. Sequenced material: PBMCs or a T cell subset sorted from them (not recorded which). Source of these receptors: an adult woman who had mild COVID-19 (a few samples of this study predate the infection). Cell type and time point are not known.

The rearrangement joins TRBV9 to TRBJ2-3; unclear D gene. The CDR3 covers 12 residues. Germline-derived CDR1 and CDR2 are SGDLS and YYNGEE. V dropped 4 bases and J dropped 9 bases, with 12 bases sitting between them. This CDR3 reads CASSTNELTQYF. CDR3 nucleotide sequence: TGTGCCAGCAGCACCAACGAGTTGACGCAGTATTTT.

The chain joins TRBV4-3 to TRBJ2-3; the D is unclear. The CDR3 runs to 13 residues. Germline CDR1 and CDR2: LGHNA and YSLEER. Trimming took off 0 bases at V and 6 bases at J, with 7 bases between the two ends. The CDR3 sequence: CASSQDLPDTQYF. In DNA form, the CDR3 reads TGCGCCAGCAGCCAAGACCTACCCGATACGCAGTATTTT.

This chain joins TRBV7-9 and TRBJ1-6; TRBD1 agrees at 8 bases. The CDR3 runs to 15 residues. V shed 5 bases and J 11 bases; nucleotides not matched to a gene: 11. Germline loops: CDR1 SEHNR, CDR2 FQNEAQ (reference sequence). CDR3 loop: CASSPRTGLHPPLHF. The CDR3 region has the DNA TGTGCCAGCAGCCCCCGGACAGGGCTTCATCCACCCCTCCACTTT.

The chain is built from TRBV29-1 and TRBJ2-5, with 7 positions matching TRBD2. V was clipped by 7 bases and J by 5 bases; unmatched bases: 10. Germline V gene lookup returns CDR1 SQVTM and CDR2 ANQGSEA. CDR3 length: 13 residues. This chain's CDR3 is CSAARRERETQYF. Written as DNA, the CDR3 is TGCAGCGCCGCCCGGCGGGAGAGGGAGACCCAGTACTTC. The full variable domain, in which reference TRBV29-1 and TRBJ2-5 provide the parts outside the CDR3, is SAVISQKPSRDICQRGTSLTIQCQVDSQVTMMFWYRQQPGQSLTLIATANQGSEATYESGFVIDKFPISRPNLTFSTLTVSNMSPEDSSIYLCSAARRERETQYFGPGTRLLVL.

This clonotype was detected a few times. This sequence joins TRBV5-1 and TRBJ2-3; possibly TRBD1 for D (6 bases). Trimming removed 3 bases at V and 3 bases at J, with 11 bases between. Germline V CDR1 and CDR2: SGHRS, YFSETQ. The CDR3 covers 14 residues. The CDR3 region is CASSSDRPTDTQYF. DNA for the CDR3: TGCGCCAGCAGCTCGGACAGACCTACAGATACGCAGTATTTT.

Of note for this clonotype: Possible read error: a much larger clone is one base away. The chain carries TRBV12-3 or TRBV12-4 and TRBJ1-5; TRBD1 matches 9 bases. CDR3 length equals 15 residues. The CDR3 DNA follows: TGTGCCAGCAGTTTTACGGGACAGGGCAGTCAGACCCAGCATTTT. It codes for CASSFTGQGSQTQHF.

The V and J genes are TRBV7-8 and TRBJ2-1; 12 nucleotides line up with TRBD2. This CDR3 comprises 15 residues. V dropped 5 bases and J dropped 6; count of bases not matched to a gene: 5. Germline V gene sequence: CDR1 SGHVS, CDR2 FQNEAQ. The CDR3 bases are TGTGCCAGCAGCCCTCTAGCGGGAGGGACCAATGAGCAGTTCTTC. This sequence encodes CASSPLAGGTNEQFF.

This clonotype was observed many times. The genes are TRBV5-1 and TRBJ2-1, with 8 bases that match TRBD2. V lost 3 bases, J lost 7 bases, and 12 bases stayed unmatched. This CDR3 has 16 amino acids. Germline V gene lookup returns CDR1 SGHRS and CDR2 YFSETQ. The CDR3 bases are TGCGCCAGCAGCTGGGGTCGGGGGGGAAAAGGGAATGAGCAGTTCTTC. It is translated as CASSWGRGGKGNEQFF.

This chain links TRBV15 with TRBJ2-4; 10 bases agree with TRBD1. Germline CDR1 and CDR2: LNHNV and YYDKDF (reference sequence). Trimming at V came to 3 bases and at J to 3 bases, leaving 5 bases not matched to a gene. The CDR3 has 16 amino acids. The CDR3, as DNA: TGTGCCACCAGCAGGGACCGGGACAGGGGCAAAAACATTCAGTACTTC. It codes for CATSRDRDRGKNIQYF.

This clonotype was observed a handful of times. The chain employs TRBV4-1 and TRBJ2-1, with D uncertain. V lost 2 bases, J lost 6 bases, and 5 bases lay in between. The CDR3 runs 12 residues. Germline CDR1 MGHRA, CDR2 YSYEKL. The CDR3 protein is CASSQHFNEQFF. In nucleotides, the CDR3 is TGCGCCAGCAGCCAACATTTCAATGAGCAGTTCTTC.

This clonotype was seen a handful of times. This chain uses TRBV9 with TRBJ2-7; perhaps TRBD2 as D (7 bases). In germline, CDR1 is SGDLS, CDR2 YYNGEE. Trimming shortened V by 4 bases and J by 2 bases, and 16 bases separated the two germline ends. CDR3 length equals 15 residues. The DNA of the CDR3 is TGTGCCAGCAGCTTAGGGGGGGGTTCGCCCTACGAGCAGTACTTC. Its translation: CASSLGGGSPYEQYF. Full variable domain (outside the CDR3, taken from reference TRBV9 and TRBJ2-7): DSGVTQTPKHLITATGQRVTLRCSPRSGDLSVYWYQQSLDQGLQFLIQYYNGEERAKGNILERFSAQQFPDLHSELNLSSLELGDSALYFCASSLGGGSPYEQYFGPGTRLTVT.

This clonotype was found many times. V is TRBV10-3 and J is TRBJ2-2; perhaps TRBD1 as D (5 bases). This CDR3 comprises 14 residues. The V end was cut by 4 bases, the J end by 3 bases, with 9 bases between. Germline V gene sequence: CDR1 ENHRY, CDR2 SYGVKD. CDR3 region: CAISARADTGELFF. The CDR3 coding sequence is TGTGCCATCAGTGCCAGGGCGGACACCGGGGAGCTGTTTTTT.

CDR3 region: CASSLARGFVTDTQYF. The CDR3 bases are TGTGCCAGCAGCTTAGCACGGGGTTTCGTCACAGATACGCAGTATTTT. The V gene is TRBV7-9, the J gene TRBJ2-3; tentatively, D is TRBD2 (5 bases). V lost 0 bases to trimming and J lost 2 bases, with 12 bases between them. Germline V lookup: CDR1 SEHNR, CDR2 FQNEAQ (reference sequence). The CDR3 totals 16 residues.

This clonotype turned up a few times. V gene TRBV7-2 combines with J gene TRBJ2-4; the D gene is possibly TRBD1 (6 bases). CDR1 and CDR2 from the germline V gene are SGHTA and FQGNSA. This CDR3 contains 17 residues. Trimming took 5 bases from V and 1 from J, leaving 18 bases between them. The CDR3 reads CASSLLTGLVAKNIQYF. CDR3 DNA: TGTGCCAGCAGCCTCCTAACAGGGCTGGTGGCCAAAAACATTCAGTACTTC. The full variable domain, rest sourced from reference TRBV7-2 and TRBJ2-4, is GAGVSQSPSNKVTEKGKDVELRCDPISGHTALYWYRQSLGQGLEFLIYFQGNSAPDKSGLPSDRFSAERTGGSVSTLTIQRTQQEDSAVYLCASSLLTGLVAKNIQYFGAGTRLSVL.

The CDR3 here is CASSAGPVSYEQYF. The CDR3 coding sequence is TGTGCCAGCAGTGCAGGGCCCGTCTCCTACGAGCAGTACTTC. The V and J genes are TRBV12-3 or TRBV12-4 and TRBJ2-7; D possibly corresponds to TRBD1 (5 bases). V was trimmed by 5 bases and J by 0 bases, leaving 11 bases between them. This CDR3 spans 14 amino acids.

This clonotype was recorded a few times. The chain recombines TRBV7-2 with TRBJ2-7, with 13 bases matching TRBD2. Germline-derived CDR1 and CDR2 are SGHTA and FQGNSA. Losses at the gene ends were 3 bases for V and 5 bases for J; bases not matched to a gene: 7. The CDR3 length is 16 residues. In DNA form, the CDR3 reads TGTGCCAGCAGCTTGTCAACTAGCGGGGGGGCACACGAGCAGTACTTC. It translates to CASSLSTSGGAHEQYF.

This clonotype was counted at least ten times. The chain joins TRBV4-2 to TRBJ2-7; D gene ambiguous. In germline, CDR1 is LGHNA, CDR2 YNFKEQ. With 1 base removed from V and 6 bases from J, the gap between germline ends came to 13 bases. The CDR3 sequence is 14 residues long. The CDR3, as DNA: TGTGCCAGCAGCCAAGTTACCCCCCTCGCCGAGCAGTACTTC. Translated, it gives CASSQVTPLAEQYF.

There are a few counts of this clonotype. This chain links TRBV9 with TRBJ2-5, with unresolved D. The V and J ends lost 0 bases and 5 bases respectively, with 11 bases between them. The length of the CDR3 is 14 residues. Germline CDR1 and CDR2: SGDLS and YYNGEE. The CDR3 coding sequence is TGTGCCAGCAGCGTAGCGGATGGCCGGGAGACCCAGTACTTC. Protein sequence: CASSVADGRETQYF.

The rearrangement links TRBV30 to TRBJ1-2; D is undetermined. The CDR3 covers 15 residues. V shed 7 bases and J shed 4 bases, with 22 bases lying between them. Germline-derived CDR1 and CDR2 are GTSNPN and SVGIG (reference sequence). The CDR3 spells CASTRATTGGYGYTF. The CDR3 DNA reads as TGTGCCTCAACCCGGGCAACCACCGGCGGCTATGGCTACACCTTC.

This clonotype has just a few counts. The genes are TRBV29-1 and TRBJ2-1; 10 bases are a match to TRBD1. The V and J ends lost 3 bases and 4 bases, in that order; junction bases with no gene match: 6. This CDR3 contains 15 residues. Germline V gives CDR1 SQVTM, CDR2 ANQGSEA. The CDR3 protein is CSVEKRGQGYNEQFF. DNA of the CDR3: TGCAGCGTTGAGAAGAGGGGACAGGGGTACAATGAGCAGTTCTTC.

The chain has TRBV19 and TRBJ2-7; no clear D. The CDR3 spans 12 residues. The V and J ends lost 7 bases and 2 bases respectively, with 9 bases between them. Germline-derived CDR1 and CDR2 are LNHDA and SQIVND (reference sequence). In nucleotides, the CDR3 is TGTGCCAGTACCCTTCCGCCCTACGAGCAGTACTTC. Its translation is CASTLPPYEQYF.

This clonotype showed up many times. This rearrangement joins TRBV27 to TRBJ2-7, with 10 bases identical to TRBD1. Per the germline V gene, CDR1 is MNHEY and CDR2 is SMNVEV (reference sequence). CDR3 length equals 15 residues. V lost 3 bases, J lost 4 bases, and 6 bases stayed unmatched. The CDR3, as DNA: TGTGCCAGCAGTTTCACCGGGACAGGGGCTTACGAGCAGTACTTC. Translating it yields CASSFTGTGAYEQYF.

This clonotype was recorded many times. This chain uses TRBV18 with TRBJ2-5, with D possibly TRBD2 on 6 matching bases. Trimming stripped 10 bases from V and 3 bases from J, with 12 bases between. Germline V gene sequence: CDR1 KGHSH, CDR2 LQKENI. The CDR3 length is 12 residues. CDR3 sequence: CATLGGKETQYF. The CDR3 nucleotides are TGTGCCACCCTAGGAGGGAAAGAGACCCAGTACTTC.

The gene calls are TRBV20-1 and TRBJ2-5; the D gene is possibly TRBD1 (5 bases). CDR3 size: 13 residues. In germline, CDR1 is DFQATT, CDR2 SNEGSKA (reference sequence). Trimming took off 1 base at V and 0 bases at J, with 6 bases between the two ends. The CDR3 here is CSARVTDQETQYF. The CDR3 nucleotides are TGCAGTGCTAGAGTGACAGACCAAGAGACCCAGTACTTC.

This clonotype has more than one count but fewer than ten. DNA for the CDR3: TGTGCCAGCTCACCAGGCAGTAACCTATACGAGCAGTACTTC. This gives the protein CASSPGSNLYEQYF. V usage is TRBV18 and J usage is TRBJ2-7; no clear D. In germline, CDR1 is KGHSH, CDR2 LQKENI. Trimming cost V 2 bases and J 4 bases, with 12 bases left between them. CDR3 size: 14 residues.